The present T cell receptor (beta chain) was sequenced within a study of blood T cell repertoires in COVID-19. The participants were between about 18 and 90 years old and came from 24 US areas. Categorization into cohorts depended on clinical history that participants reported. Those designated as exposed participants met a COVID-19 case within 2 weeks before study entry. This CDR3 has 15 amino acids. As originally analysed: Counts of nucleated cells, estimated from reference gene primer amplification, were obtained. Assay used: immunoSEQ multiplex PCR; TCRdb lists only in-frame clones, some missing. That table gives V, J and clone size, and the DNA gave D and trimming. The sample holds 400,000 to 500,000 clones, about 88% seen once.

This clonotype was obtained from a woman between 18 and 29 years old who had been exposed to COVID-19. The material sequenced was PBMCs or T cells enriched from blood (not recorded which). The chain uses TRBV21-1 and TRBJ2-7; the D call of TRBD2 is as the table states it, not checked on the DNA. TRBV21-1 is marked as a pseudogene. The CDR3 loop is CASSILAGGPYEQYF. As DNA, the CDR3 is TGTGCCAGCAGCATCCTAGCGGGGGGGCCCTACGAGCAGTACTTC.